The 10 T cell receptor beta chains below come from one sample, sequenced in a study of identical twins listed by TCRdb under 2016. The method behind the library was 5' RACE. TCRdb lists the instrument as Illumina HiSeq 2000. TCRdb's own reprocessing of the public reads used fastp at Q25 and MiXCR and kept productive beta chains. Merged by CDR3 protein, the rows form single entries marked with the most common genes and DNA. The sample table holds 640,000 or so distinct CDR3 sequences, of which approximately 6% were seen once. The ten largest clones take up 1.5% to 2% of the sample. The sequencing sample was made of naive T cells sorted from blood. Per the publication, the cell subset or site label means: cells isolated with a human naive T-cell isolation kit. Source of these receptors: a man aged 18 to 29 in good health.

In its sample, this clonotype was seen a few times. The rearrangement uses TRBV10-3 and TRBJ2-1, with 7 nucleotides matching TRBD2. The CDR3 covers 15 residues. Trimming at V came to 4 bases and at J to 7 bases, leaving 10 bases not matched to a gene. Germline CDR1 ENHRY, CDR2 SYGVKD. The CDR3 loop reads CAISVGGLGVNEQFF. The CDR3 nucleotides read TGTGCCATCAGTGTGGGAGGGCTGGGCGTAAATGAGCAGTTCTTC.

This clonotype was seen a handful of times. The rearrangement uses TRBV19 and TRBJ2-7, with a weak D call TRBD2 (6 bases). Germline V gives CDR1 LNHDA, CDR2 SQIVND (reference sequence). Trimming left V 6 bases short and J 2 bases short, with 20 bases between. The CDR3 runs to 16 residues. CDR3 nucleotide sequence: TGTGCCAGTAGCGGGGTACCGGGACTTCCCACCTACGAGCAGTACTTC. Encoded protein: CASSGVPGLPTYEQYF.

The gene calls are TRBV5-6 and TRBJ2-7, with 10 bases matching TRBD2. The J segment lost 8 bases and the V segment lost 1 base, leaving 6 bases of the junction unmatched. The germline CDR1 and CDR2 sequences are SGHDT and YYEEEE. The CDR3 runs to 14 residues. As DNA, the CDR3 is TGTGCCAGCAGCTTGCCGGGACTAGCGCATAAGCAGTACTTC. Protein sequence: CASSLPGLAHKQYF.

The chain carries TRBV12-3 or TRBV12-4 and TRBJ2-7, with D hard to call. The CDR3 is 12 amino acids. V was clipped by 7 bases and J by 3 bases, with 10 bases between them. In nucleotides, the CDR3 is TGTGCCAGCATCCCGCGATGCTACGAGCAGTACGTC. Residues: CASIPRCYEQYV.

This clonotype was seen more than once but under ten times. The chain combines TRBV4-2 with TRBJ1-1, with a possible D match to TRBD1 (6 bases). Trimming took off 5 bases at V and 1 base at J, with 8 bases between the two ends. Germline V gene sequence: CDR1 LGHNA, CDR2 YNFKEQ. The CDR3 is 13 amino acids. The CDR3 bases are TGTGCCAGCAGCGGGGGGGCGAACACTGAAGCTTTCTTT. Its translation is CASSGGANTEAFF.

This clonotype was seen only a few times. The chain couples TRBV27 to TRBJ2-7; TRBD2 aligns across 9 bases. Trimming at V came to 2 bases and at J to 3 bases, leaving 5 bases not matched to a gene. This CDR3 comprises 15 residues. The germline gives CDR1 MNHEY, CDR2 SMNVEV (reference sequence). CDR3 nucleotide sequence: TGTGCCAGCAGTTTAAGCGGGGGGCTCGGCTACGAGCAGTACTTC. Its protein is CASSLSGGLGYEQYF.

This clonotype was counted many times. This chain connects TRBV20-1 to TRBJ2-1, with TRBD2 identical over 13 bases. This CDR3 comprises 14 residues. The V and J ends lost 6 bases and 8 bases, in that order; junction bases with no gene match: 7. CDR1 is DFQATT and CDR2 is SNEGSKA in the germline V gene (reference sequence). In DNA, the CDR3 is TGCAGTGCAACTGGGACTAGCGGGAACGATGAGCAGTTCTTC. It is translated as CSATGTSGNDEQFF.

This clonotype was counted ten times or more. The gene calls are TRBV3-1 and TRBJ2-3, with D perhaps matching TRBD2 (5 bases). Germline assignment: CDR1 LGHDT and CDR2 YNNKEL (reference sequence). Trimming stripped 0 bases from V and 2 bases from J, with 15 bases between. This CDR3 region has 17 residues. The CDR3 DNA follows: TGTGCCAGCAGCCAAGATTTACTAGGACTGCCCACAGATACGCAGTATTTT. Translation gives CASSQDLLGLPTDTQYF.

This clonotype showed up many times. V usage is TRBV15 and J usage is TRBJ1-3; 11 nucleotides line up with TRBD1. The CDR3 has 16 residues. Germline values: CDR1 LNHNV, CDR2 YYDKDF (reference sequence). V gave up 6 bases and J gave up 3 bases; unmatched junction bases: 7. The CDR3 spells CATSLLDRGLGNTIYF. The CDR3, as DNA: TGTGCCACCAGTCTCCTGGACAGGGGGCTTGGAAACACCATATATTTT.

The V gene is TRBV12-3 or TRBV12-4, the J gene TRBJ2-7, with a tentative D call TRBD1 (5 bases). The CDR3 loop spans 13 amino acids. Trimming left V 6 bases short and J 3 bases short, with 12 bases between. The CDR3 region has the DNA TGTGCCAGCAGAAACACAGGAGTCTACGAGCAGTACTTC. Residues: CASRNTGVYEQYF.